This TCR beta chain comes out of a study of CD8+ T cells in alopecia areata. Extraction and reverse transcription of RNA yielded cDNA as the sequencing template. Sequenced by immunoSEQ multiplex PCR; TCRdb stores in-frame clones only, minus some. The sample has more than 90,000 clones; roughly 50% are singletons. Germline assignment: CDR1 GTSNPN and CDR2 SVGIG (reference sequence). Trimming cost V 0 bases and J 3 bases, with 11 bases left between them. This CDR3 region has 14 residues. Treatment: oral pan-JAK inhibitor, 5-10 mg twice daily. The sequence was collected from a human donor with alopecia areata. The chain links TRBV30 to TRBJ1-2; no definite D call. The sequencing used CD8+ T cells sorted from blood, collected at week 4, from a patient treated with tofacitinib. Here the CDR3 reads CAWSVLGSDYGYTF. The CDR3 DNA follows: TGTGCCTGGAGTGTCCTGGGCAGCGACTATGGCTACACCTTC.